This T cell receptor (beta chain) was sequenced for a study of shared clonotypes between healthy human individuals. Division of CD4+ cells produced a CD45RA+ naive subset and a CD45RA-negative memory subset. Study-wide findings and caveats: The four-donor shared clonotypes exceeded non-shared clonotypes in generation probability, with non-shared ones scoring lower.

This clone appeared once. The antigen remains undetermined. The sample has other DNA sequences that encode this CDR3 too. Tens of thousands of T cell genomes (around 200 ng DNA) went into each sorted-subset replicate. Profiled with immunoSEQ multiplex PCR; TCRdb holds only in-frame clones, not every one. The data show about 2.4 million clones, 93% seen once. Per germline, CDR1 SGDLS and CDR2 YYNGEE. The CDR3 consists of 13 residues. Trimming removed 3 bases at V and 4 bases at J, with 8 bases between. The source of this sequence is a man aged 18 to 30 in good health. Some clones in this sample may be carry-over from other donors' samples. Specimen: naive CD4+ T cells from PBMCs. The subset here: CD45RA+ positively selected. V usage is TRBV9 and J usage is TRBJ2-1, with D uncertain. The CDR3 DNA is TGTGCCAGCAGCGGAGGCTTATACAATGAGCAGTTCTTC. Its translation is CASSGGLYNEQFF.